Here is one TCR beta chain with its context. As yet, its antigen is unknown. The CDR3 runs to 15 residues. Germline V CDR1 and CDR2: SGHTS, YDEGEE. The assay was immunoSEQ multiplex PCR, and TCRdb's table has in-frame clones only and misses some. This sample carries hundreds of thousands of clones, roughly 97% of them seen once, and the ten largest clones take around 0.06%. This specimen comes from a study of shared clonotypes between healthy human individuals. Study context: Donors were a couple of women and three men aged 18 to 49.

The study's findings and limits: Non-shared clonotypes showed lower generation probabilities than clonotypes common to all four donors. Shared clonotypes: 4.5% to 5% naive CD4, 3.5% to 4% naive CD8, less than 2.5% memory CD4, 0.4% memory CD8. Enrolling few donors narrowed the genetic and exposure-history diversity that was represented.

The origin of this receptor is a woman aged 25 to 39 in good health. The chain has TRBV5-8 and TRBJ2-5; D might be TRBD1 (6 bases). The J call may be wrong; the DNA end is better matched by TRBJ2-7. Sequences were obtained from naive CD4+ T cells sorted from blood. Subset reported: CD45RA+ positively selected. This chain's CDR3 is CASSRQGSPQGEQYF. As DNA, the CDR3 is TGTGCCAGCAGCCGCCAGGGTTCCCCACAGGGCGAGCAGTACTTC.